The text below deals with one TCR beta chain. Germline V gene sequence: CDR1 SGHRS, CDR2 YFSETQ. CDR3 length equals 16 residues. The V gene end was trimmed by 0 bases and the J gene end by 5 bases; junction bases not matched to a gene: 10. The data were taken from a study of blood T cell repertoires in COVID-19. Study background: PBMCs, B-cell-depleted T cells, or T cells provided the cDNA or gDNA that made up the material.

Recruits, aged roughly 18 to 89 years, lived in roughly 22 US areas. TCRdb's copy holds only in-frame clones and misses some; the assay was immunoSEQ multiplex PCR. The data hold under 500,000 clones, with 87% observed a single time. The TCR sequence derives from a woman aged 18-29 years with acute COVID-19. Source material: PBMCs or T cells enriched from blood (not recorded which). The chain joins TRBV5-1 to TRBJ2-5; the match to TRBD2 covers 7 bases. The CDR3 here is CASSLAPGGIFETQYF. The CDR3 DNA reads TGCGCCAGCAGCTTGGCGCCGGGGGGAATATTTGAGACCCAGTACTTC.